The 6 T cell receptor beta chains below come from one sample, sequenced in a study of cytomegalovirus exposure and HLA in healthy donors. The PCR was carried out with 60 Vbeta primers and 13 Jbeta primers. The assay was immunoSEQ multiplex PCR, and TCRdb's table has in-frame clones only and misses some. This sample has roughly 180,000 clones; approximately 80% occur once, and the top ten carry more than 1%. The sequenced material came from PBMCs. The receptors derive from a boy aged 2 to 10 in good health and CMV-seronegative.

V and J are TRBV6-6 and TRBJ2-5, with D possibly TRBD1 on 5 matching bases. V dropped 2 bases and J dropped 1 base, with 5 bases sitting between them. The germline V gene has CDR1 MNHNY and CDR2 SVGAGI (reference sequence). This CDR3 region has 13 residues. The chain's CDR3 is CASSYQGQETQYF. The DNA of the CDR3 is TGTGCCAGCAGTTACCAGGGCCAAGAGACCCAGTACTTC.

This chain connects TRBV15 to TRBJ2-7; 9 positions agree with TRBD1. Per germline, CDR1 LNHNV and CDR2 YYDKDF (reference sequence). There are 14 residues in the CDR3. V lost 1 base, J lost 3 bases, and 1 base stayed unmatched. The CDR3 region has the DNA TGTGCCACCAGCAGAGGGACAGGGGACTACGAGCAGTACTTC. It yields the protein CATSRGTGDYEQYF.

The chain combines TRBV4-3 with TRBJ2-1, with TRBD2 identical over 10 bases. The V and J ends lost 0 bases and 7 bases, in that order; junction bases with no gene match: 3. Germline V gives CDR1 LGHNA, CDR2 YSLEER. CDR3 length: 15 amino acids. CDR3 nucleotides: TGCGCCAGCAGCCAAGATCCTAGCGGGAGAAATGAGCAGTTCTTC. Amino acid sequence: CASSQDPSGRNEQFF.

This clone was observed a handful of times. V gene TRBV5-1 combines with J gene TRBJ1-6, with 8 bases fitting TRBD1. Germline values: CDR1 SGHRS, CDR2 YFSETQ. V shed 0 bases, J shed 10 bases, and the junction held 6 bases outside the gene matches. The CDR3 runs 15 residues. The CDR3 DNA is TGCGCCAGCAGCTTGGTTGCAGGGGGCCAATCACCCCTCCACTTT. Amino acid sequence: CASSLVAGGQSPLHF.

V usage is TRBV7-8 and J usage is TRBJ2-3; D is undetermined. V lost 6 bases, J lost 6 bases, and 13 bases lay in between. CDR1 is SGHVS, CDR2 FQNEAQ, per germline. CDR3 length: 13 amino acids. The CDR3 nucleotides read TGTGCCAGCAGTATATCCCTACCCGATACGCAGTATTTT. This encodes CASSISLPDTQYF. The entire variable domain, with the rest obtained from reference TRBV7-8 and TRBJ2-3, is as follows: GAGVSQSPRYKVAKRGQDVALRCDPISGHVSLFWYQQALGQGPEFLTYFQNEAQLDKSGLPSDRFFAERPEGSVSTLKIQRTQQEDSAVYLCASSISLPDTQYFGPGTRLTVL.

Remarks on this clone: The germline gene is not matched at one end of the junction; a read error may be the cause. V and J are TRBV6-5 and TRBJ1-5; D not certain. This CDR3 contains 13 residues. Germline lookup yields CDR1 MNHEY and CDR2 SVGAGI. The CDR3 loop reads CASSYWEGQPQHF. The CDR3 DNA sequence: TGTGCCAGCAGCTACTGGGAGGGACAGCCCCAGCATTTT.